The rows below give T cell receptor beta chains drawn from one sample of a study of identifying expanded T cells in peripheral blood. Clones were read by immunoSEQ multiplex PCR, and TCRdb kept only the in-frame ones, dropping some. There are tens of thousands of clones in the sample; roughly 86% occur only once, and more than 15% lies in the top ten. The sequencing sample was made of blood. The receptor set was obtained from a person aged 18 to 69 in good health. The CDR3 runs from the conserved cysteine through the conserved F or W. The D gene is left open where the match is weak. Clone size, where shown, is once, few, many, or a class for clones that have expanded.

j_gene: TRBJ2-7; d_gene: NA; abundance: NA; v_gene: TRBV7-2; CDR3aa: CASSYRAIGASSYEQYF
j_gene: TRBJ2-3; d_gene: NA; abundance: NA; v_gene: TRBV5-4; CDR3aa: CASSFLGTDTQYF
j_gene: TRBJ1-4; d_gene: NA; abundance: NA; v_gene: TRBV11-2; CDR3aa: CASSLGGAGARKLFF
j_gene: TRBJ2-7; d_gene: NA; abundance: NA; v_gene: TRBV14; CDR3aa: CASSARLGEQYF
j_gene: TRBJ2-5; d_gene: TRBD2; abundance: NA; v_gene: TRBV11-2; CDR3aa: CASSFGGRVEETQYF
j_gene: TRBJ1-2; d_gene: NA; abundance: NA; v_gene: TRBV19; CDR3aa: CASSIGRGFNGYTF
j_gene: TRBJ2-7; d_gene: NA; abundance: NA; v_gene: TRBV2; CDR3aa: CASTSESSYEQYF
j_gene: TRBJ1-1; d_gene: TRBD1; abundance: once; v_gene: TRBV30; CDR3aa: CAWSLDRATEAFF
j_gene: TRBJ1-2; d_gene: NA; abundance: NA; v_gene: TRBV28; CDR3aa: CASSLPQGWETNYGYTF
j_gene: TRBJ2-2; d_gene: NA; abundance: NA; v_gene: TRBV10-3; CDR3aa: CAISEPRSTGELFF
j_gene: TRBJ1-1; d_gene: NA; abundance: NA; v_gene: TRBV20-1; CDR3aa: CSAPHGTEAFF
j_gene: TRBJ2-1; d_gene: NA; abundance: NA; v_gene: TRBV29-1; CDR3aa: CSGQGLSYNEQFF
j_gene: TRBJ1-4; d_gene: TRBD1; abundance: NA; v_gene: TRBV13; CDR3aa: CASTMGTTGGSANEKLFF
j_gene: TRBJ2-5; d_gene: NA; abundance: NA; v_gene: TRBV28; CDR3aa: CASRGHGGGQETQYF
j_gene: TRBJ1-1; d_gene: NA; abundance: NA; v_gene: TRBV27; CDR3aa: CASSFLQANTEAFF
j_gene: TRBJ1-1; d_gene: TRBD1; abundance: NA; v_gene: TRBV29-1; CDR3aa: CSVLGTGGAGAFF
j_gene: TRBJ2-3; d_gene: TRBD2; abundance: NA; v_gene: TRBV9; CDR3aa: CASGLVGTDTQYF
j_gene: TRBJ2-1; d_gene: NA; abundance: few; v_gene: TRBV9; CDR3aa: CASSVGGNYNEQFF
j_gene: TRBJ2-2; d_gene: NA; abundance: NA; v_gene: TRBV11-3; CDR3aa: CASSLEGTTGELFF
j_gene: TRBJ1-1; d_gene: NA; abundance: NA; v_gene: TRBV6-5; CDR3aa: CASSYSTWPSDEAFF
j_gene: TRBJ2-1; d_gene: TRBD2; abundance: NA; v_gene: TRBV11-2; CDR3aa: CASSFGLAGPNEQFF
j_gene: TRBJ2-4; d_gene: NA; abundance: NA; v_gene: TRBV5-6; CDR3aa: CASSSLGQLAKNIQYF
j_gene: TRBJ1-1; d_gene: NA; abundance: NA; v_gene: TRBV5-1; CDR3aa: CASSLGTSWETEAFF
j_gene: TRBJ2-3; d_gene: TRBD2; abundance: NA; v_gene: TRBV5-1; CDR3aa: CASSFLLAGAISTDTQYF
j_gene: TRBJ2-7; d_gene: NA; abundance: NA; v_gene: TRBV7-2; CDR3aa: CASSFGREAEQYF
j_gene: TRBJ1-3; d_gene: NA; abundance: NA; v_gene: TRBV18; CDR3aa: CASSADNPSGNTIYF
j_gene: TRBJ2-5; d_gene: NA; abundance: NA; v_gene: TRBV28; CDR3aa: CASSFSSRGETQYF
j_gene: TRBJ1-3; d_gene: NA; abundance: NA; v_gene: TRBV7-6; CDR3aa: CASSLLDRSGNTIYF
j_gene: TRBJ2-7; d_gene: NA; abundance: NA; v_gene: TRBV11-2; CDR3aa: CASSLDSGAGGGEQYF
j_gene: TRBJ1-2; d_gene: NA; abundance: NA; v_gene: TRBV10-3; CDR3aa: CAISESYGYTF
j_gene: TRBJ1-1; d_gene: NA; abundance: once; v_gene: TRBV14; CDR3aa: CASSQGRSYTEAFF